The 20 T cell receptor beta chains presented below share a single source sample, sequenced in a study of beta chain features in type 1 diabetes. Expressed TCRB transcripts were sequenced because the entire RNA isolate underwent reverse transcription. Some clones are missing from TCRdb's copy, which holds only in-frame ones; the method was immunoSEQ multiplex PCR. The table has approximately 150,000 clones, approximately 9% seen once. No antigen has been assigned to these receptors. General study points: A moderate, significant TCRB CDR3 shortening appeared in type 1 diabetes across four CD4+ subsets.

The sequencing input was central memory CD4+ T cells from blood. All receptors derive from a man under 40 with type 1 diabetes.

The chain carries TRBV5-6 and TRBJ2-3; possibly TRBD1 for D (6 bases). Germline V gives CDR1 SGHDT, CDR2 YYEEEE. This CDR3 has 14 residues. The V end was cut by 3 bases, the J end by 8 bases, with 16 bases between. The CDR3 DNA reads as TGTGCCAGCAGCTCAGGGTACAGGGCTGGTACGCAGTATTTT. Translated: CASSSGYRAGTQYF.

This clone was observed a few times. The DNA for the CDR3 is TGTGCCAGCAGCCTTTACGGGGCGAACACCGGGGAGCTGTTTTTT. Its protein is CASSLYGANTGELFF. The V gene is TRBV7-3, the J gene TRBJ2-2; tentatively, D is TRBD2 (5 bases). The germline V and J ends were trimmed by 5 bases and 0 bases, with 10 bases remaining between them. The germline V gene has CDR1 SGHTA and CDR2 FQGTGA. The CDR3 loop spans 15 amino acids. The whole variable domain, remainder taken from reference TRBV7-3 and TRBJ2-2, is GAGVSQTPSNKVTEKGKYVELRCDPISGHTALYWYRQSLGQGPEFLIYFQGTGAADDSGLPNDRFFAVRPEGSVSTLKIQRTERGDSAVYLCASSLYGANTGELFFGEGSRLTVL.

This clone was detected a few times. This chain joins TRBV7-8 and TRBJ1-5; a possible D gene is TRBD1 (6 bases). The ends were cut back, 5 bases at V and 3 bases at J, with 17 bases in the middle. CDR1 is SGHVS, CDR2 FQNEAQ, per germline. This CDR3 has 16 residues. CDR3 nucleotides: TGTGCCAGCAGCAAAATTTGGGGGGGCCTCAATCAGCCCCAGCATTTT. Protein: CASSKIWGGLNQPQHF. The variable domain in full, completed from reference TRBV7-8 and TRBJ1-5, reads GAGVSQSPRYKVAKRGQDVALRCDPISGHVSLFWYQQALGQGPEFLTYFQNEAQLDKSGLPSDRFFAERPEGSVSTLKIQRTQQEDSAVYLCASSKIWGGLNQPQHFGDGTRLSIL.

The V and J genes are TRBV28 and TRBJ2-3; TRBD2 aligns across 7 bases. The CDR3 has 16 amino acids. From germline, CDR1 is MDHEN and CDR2 SYDVKM. The J segment lost 3 bases and the V segment lost 5 bases, leaving 11 bases of the junction unmatched. The CDR3 sequence: CASSPPGTTGTDTQYF. CDR3 DNA sequence: TGTGCCAGCAGTCCGCCCGGGACTACCGGGACAGATACGCAGTATTTT.

This clone has more than one count but fewer than ten. V gene TRBV2 combines with J gene TRBJ2-3, with D uncertain. CDR3 length: 14 residues. V dropped 5 bases and J dropped 2 bases, with 11 bases sitting between them. The germline gives CDR1 SNHLY, CDR2 FYNNEI. CDR3 sequence: CASSLEAHTDTQYF. The CDR3 bases are TGTGCCAGCAGTCTCGAGGCGCACACAGATACGCAGTATTTT.

Many counts were recorded for this clone. This chain links TRBV7-9 with TRBJ2-7; D possibly corresponds to TRBD1 (5 bases). The CDR3 contains 14 residues. V lost 6 bases to trimming and J lost 3 bases, with 15 bases between them. From germline, CDR1 is SEHNR and CDR2 FQNEAQ (reference sequence). The CDR3 nucleotides are TGTGCCAGCAGTAAGGGGCGTTTGGACTACGAGCAGTACTTC. Translated: CASSKGRLDYEQYF.

This clone was observed a handful of times. CDR3 protein: CSAAGTPPLYEQYF. CDR3 nucleotides: TGCAGCGCTGCCGGGACACCTCCTCTCTACGAGCAGTACTTC. V and J are TRBV29-1 and TRBJ2-5; D possibly corresponds to TRBD1 (6 bases). The DNA end is a closer match to TRBJ2-7, so the J assignment may be wrong. The germline CDR1 and CDR2 sequences are SQVTM and ANQGSEA. The CDR3 is 14 residues long.

This clone has only one observation. The chain combines TRBV2 with TRBJ2-3, with D hard to call. From germline, CDR1 is SNHLY and CDR2 FYNNEI. This CDR3 is 12 amino acids long. V shed 4 bases and J shed 4 bases, with 6 bases lying between them. The CDR3 is CASSVVPDTQYF. The CDR3 bases are TGTGCCAGCAGTGTAGTCCCAGATACGCAGTATTTT.

This clone was counted between two and nine times. The sample contains more than one DNA sequence encoding this CDR3. The CDR3 here is CATSRDLAGGYNEQFF. The CDR3 DNA reads TGTGCCACCAGCAGGGATCTAGCGGGGGGCTACAATGAGCAGTTCTTC. The chain recombines TRBV15 with TRBJ2-1; TRBD2 matches 11 bases. Germline values: CDR1 LNHNV, CDR2 YYDKDF (reference sequence). V dropped 3 bases and J dropped 3; count of bases not matched to a gene: 4. CDR3 length equals 16 residues.

This clone has a handful of counts. The chain joins TRBV5-4 to TRBJ1-1, with 8 bases matching TRBD1. CDR3 length: 16 residues. Germline loops: CDR1 SGHNT, CDR2 YYREEE (reference sequence). The V segment lost 4 bases and the J segment 1 base; nucleotides outside the gene matches: 9. The CDR3 loop is CASSVLVGQGNTEAFF. Here the CDR3 DNA reads TGTGCCAGCAGCGTATTGGTAGGACAGGGGAACACTGAAGCTTTCTTT.

This clone has more than one count but fewer than ten. This chain's CDR3 is CASSPGAGGGEPQHF. The CDR3 DNA is TGTGCCAGCAGTCCCGGCGCAGGAGGCGGTGAGCCCCAGCATTTT. The V gene is TRBV7-2, the J gene TRBJ1-5, with unresolved D. Germline CDR1 SGHTA, CDR2 FQGNSA. V was clipped by 6 bases and J by 8 bases, with 20 bases between them. The length of the CDR3 is 15 residues.

The rearrangement uses TRBV5-1 and TRBJ1-1, with D tentatively TRBD1 (6 bases). V gave up 4 bases and J gave up 6 bases, with 13 bases separating them. CDR1 is SGHRS and CDR2 is YFSETQ in the germline V gene. This CDR3 has 13 amino acids. In DNA form, the CDR3 reads TGCGCCAGCAGCCTACTAGACAGGTCTGAAGCTTTCTTT. Translating it yields CASSLLDRSEAFF. The full variable domain, with the rest looked up from reference TRBV5-1 and TRBJ1-1, is KAGVTQTPRYLIKTRGQQVTLSCSPISGHRSVSWYQQTPGQGLQFLFEYFSETQRNKGNFPGRFSGRQFSNSRSEMNVSTLELGDSALYLCASSLLDRSEAFFGQGTRLTVV.

This clone was observed a few times. The CDR3 DNA follows: TGTGCCAGCAGCTCCCAACTAGCGGGGATCTACGAGCAGTACTTC. Protein: CASSSQLAGIYEQYF. J is TRBJ2-7 and V is TRBV7-9; 10 positions agree with TRBD2. Trimming removed 4 bases from V and 3 bases from J; junction bases left unmatched: 6. This CDR3 contains 15 residues. Looked up from germline, CDR1 is SEHNR and CDR2 is FQNEAQ (reference sequence).

This chain uses TRBV9 with TRBJ2-3; TRBD1 matches at 8 bases. The V and J ends lost 6 bases and 3 bases, in that order; junction bases with no gene match: 9. The germline V gene encodes CDR1 SGDLS and CDR2 YYNGEE. This CDR3 region has 15 residues. In DNA form, the CDR3 reads TGTGCCAGCACCCAGGGGGCATTGGGGACAGATACGCAGTATTTT. This translates into CASTQGALGTDTQYF. Full variable domain (missing parts from reference TRBV9 and TRBJ2-3): DSGVTQTPKHLITATGQRVTLRCSPRSGDLSVYWYQQSLDQGLQFLIQYYNGEERAKGNILERFSAQQFPDLHSELNLSSLELGDSALYFCASTQGALGTDTQYFGPGTRLTVL.

This clone has just a few counts. The J gene is TRBJ2-2, the V gene TRBV7-3; 9 nucleotides align to TRBD1. Germline V gene sequence: CDR1 SGHTA, CDR2 FQGTGA. This CDR3 region has 15 residues. V shed 5 bases and J 9 bases; nucleotides not matched to a gene: 10. The CDR3 DNA follows: TGTGCCAGCAGCCTTGGGACAGGGCTCCACCGGGAGCTGTTTTTT. Amino acid sequence: CASSLGTGLHRELFF.

This clone showed up just a few times. The genes are TRBV7-8 and TRBJ1-5; D gene unclear. V gave up 4 bases and J gave up 6 bases, with 13 bases separating them. This CDR3 has 14 residues. The germline CDR1 and CDR2 sequences are SGHVS and FQNEAQ. The CDR3 reads CASSSLFVSQPQHF. In nucleotides, the CDR3 is TGTGCCAGCAGCTCCCTTTTCGTTTCTCAGCCCCAGCATTTT.

This clone was seen ten or more times. The rearrangement joins TRBV9 to TRBJ2-7; TRBD2 might be the D (5 bases). The CDR3 spans 13 residues. V was trimmed by 1 base and J by 7 bases, leaving 12 bases between them. Germline V CDR1 and CDR2: SGDLS, YYNGEE. Here the CDR3 reads CASSVKTGGEQYF. CDR3 in DNA: TGTGCCAGCAGCGTAAAGACCGGCGGGGAGCAGTACTTC.

V usage is TRBV9 and J usage is TRBJ2-5, with TRBD2 as a possible D gene (5 bases). The CDR3 spans 13 residues. Germline V gene sequence: CDR1 SGDLS, CDR2 YYNGEE. The germline V and J ends were trimmed by 2 bases and 10 bases, with 15 bases remaining between them. For the CDR3, the DNA is TGTGCCAGCAGCGTCGGGTACAACCGGGACCAGTACTTC. Amino acid sequence: CASSVGYNRDQYF.

The chain couples TRBV5-4 to TRBJ2-7, with D possibly being TRBD2 (5 bases). Between the trimmed V and J ends, which lost 1 base and 6 bases, there was a span of 14 bases. CDR1 SGHNT and CDR2 YYREEE come from the germline V gene (reference sequence). CDR3 length equals 14 residues. In DNA, the CDR3 is TGTGCCAGCAGCTTGATGCCGGGTGGAGGCGAGCAGTACTTC. It yields the protein CASSLMPGGGEQYF.

This rearrangement joins TRBV28 to TRBJ2-3, with D uncertain. V shed 6 bases and J shed 0 bases, with 10 bases lying between them. CDR3 length: 14 amino acids. Germline V gene data show CDR1 as MDHEN and CDR2 as SYDVKM. The CDR3 loop reads CASSYPSSTDTQYF. The CDR3 coding sequence is TGTGCCAGCAGCTACCCCTCTAGCACAGATACGCAGTATTTT.